These 16 T cell receptor beta chains originate from one sample sequenced in a study of blood T cell repertoires in COVID-19 (dated by TCRdb to the early 2020s). Library prep was done by the immunoSEQ multiplex PCR assay. Held by TCRdb, this immuneACCESS table contains in-frame sequences only and omits some clones. Under half of the omission traces to an unresolved V gene where checked; the cause of the rest is unknown. The sample has approximately 65,000 clones on record, 80% to 90% of them singletons. The ten largest clonotypes hold 1.2% of the sample. The sequenced sample consisted of peripheral blood. Receptor source: a man in his forties or fifties with acute or convalescent COVID-19.

The gene calls are TRBV4-2 and TRBJ1-2; TRBD1 matches at 8 bases. Germline CDR1 is LGHNA and CDR2 is YNFKEQ. J was trimmed by 5 bases and V by 0 bases; bases with no gene match: 17. The CDR3 spans 19 residues. CDR3 nucleotide sequence: TGTGCCAGCAGCCAAGATCGGGCGGCAGGGGGCGCGTCAATTTATGGCTACACCTTC. Encoded protein: CASSQDRAAGGASIYGYTF.

This clone was picked up one time. The chain combines TRBV3-1 (or the pseudogene TRBV3-2) with TRBJ2-3; 8 bases match TRBD2. The ends lost 4 bases at V and 1 base at J; junction bases unmatched: 1. The CDR3 runs to 14 residues. Germline-derived CDR1 and CDR2 are LGHDT and YNNKEL (reference sequence). The CDR3 DNA reads TGTGCCAGCAGCCGTAGCGGGGGCACAGATACGCAGTATTTT. Protein product: CASSRSGGTDTQYF.

Only one count was recorded for this clone. The chain recombines TRBV6-5 with TRBJ2-1; 10 nucleotides line up with TRBD2. J lost 6 bases, V lost 7 bases, and 6 bases had no gene match. Germline-derived CDR1 and CDR2 are MNHEY and SVGAGI. CDR3 length equals 14 residues. CDR3 loop: CASIGLAALNEQFF. The DNA for the CDR3 is TGTGCCAGCATTGGACTAGCGGCCCTCAATGAGCAGTTCTTC.

This sequence joins TRBV11-3 and TRBJ2-7; perhaps TRBD1 as D (6 bases). V was trimmed by 5 bases and J by 7 bases, leaving 21 bases between them. CDR3 length equals 15 residues. Germline assignment: CDR1 SGHNT and CDR2 YENEEA. The CDR3 spells CASSLYRDTPGEQYF. CDR3 sequence (DNA): TGTGCCAGCAGCCTCTACCGGGACACCCCGGGAGAGCAGTACTTC.

This chain connects TRBV21-1 to TRBJ1-3; the tabulated D call, TRBD1, remains unverified against the DNA. TRBV21-1 is designated a pseudogene. The CDR3 extends over 16 amino acids. The CDR3 region has the DNA TGTGCCAGCAGCAATGGGGCAGGGATCTCTGGAAACACCATATATTTT. Residues: CASSNGAGISGNTIYF.

This rearrangement joins TRBV2 to TRBJ1-3; TRBD1 matches at 9 bases. Per the germline V gene, CDR1 is SNHLY and CDR2 is FYNNEI. The V segment lost 2 bases and the J segment 4 bases; nucleotides outside the gene matches: 6. This CDR3 has 16 amino acids. The CDR3 coding sequence is TGTGCCAGCAGTGAATTGGGACAGGGTTGGGGAAACACCATATATTTT. This gives the protein CASSELGQGWGNTIYF.

This sequence joins TRBV2 and TRBJ1-2; D remains unclear. The germline V gene encodes CDR1 SNHLY and CDR2 FYNNEI. This CDR3 comprises 14 residues. Trimming took off 8 bases at V and 5 bases at J, with 18 bases between the two ends. The chain's CDR3 is CASLLPDSNYGYTF. In nucleotides, the CDR3 is TGTGCCAGCCTTTTACCGGACTCCAATTATGGCTACACCTTC.

The chain couples TRBV27 to TRBJ1-6; D perhaps matches TRBD1 (6 bases). V lost 6 bases and J lost 9, with 12 bases in between. This CDR3 is built from 13 residues. The germline gives CDR1 MNHEY, CDR2 SMNVEV (reference sequence). Here the CDR3 reads CASSGTHGSPLHF. The CDR3 region has the DNA TGTGCCAGCAGCGGGACACATGGTTCACCCCTCCACTTT.

V gene TRBV4-1 combines with J gene TRBJ2-7; 7 bases map to TRBD2. V was pared by 4 bases and J by 0 bases, with 12 bases of the junction left unmatched. CDR1 and CDR2 (germline): MGHRA, YSYEKL. This CDR3 has 17 amino acids. CDR3: CASSPAGWRGSSYEQYF. The CDR3 nucleotides read TGCGCCAGCAGCCCGGCCGGATGGCGGGGGAGCTCCTACGAGCAGTACTTC.

This clone was seen just once. The rearrangement joins TRBV30 to TRBJ2-1; a possible D gene is TRBD2 (5 bases). The CDR3 is 16 residues long. Germline lookup yields CDR1 GTSNPN and CDR2 SVGIG (reference sequence). Trimming took off 0 bases at V and 0 bases at J, with 12 bases between the two ends. CDR3 residues: CAWSVLGGGSYNEQFF. In nucleotides, the CDR3 is TGTGCCTGGAGTGTACTGGGCGGAGGCTCCTACAATGAGCAGTTCTTC.

The chain combines TRBV29-1 with TRBJ1-2, with 8 bases lining up with TRBD1. V lost 1 base to trimming and J lost 8 bases; unmatched junction nucleotides: 12. This CDR3 region has 15 residues. Germline CDR1 is SQVTM and CDR2 is ANQGSEA. The CDR3 nucleotides read TGCAGCGTTGAAGGCCCGGGCAGGGGGCGAGCCGGCTACACCTTC. Its translation is CSVEGPGRGRAGYTF.

J is TRBJ1-5 and V is TRBV30; no reliable D call. Trimming shortened V by 2 bases and J by 3 bases, and 14 bases separated the two germline ends. The CDR3 spans 15 residues. Per germline, CDR1 GTSNPN and CDR2 SVGIG (reference sequence). CDR3 sequence: CAWSTPSIDNQPQHF. The CDR3 DNA sequence: TGTGCCTGGAGTACTCCCTCGATCGACAATCAGCCCCAGCATTTT.

This clone was seen only a few times. The rearrangement uses TRBV30 and TRBJ1-3; D ambiguous. V was shortened by 2 bases and J by 1 base, with 12 bases between the two germline ends. This CDR3 has 15 residues. CDR1 is GTSNPN, CDR2 SVGIG, per germline (reference sequence). CDR3 sequence reads: CAWSPPGRSGNTIYF. In DNA form, the CDR3 reads TGTGCCTGGAGTCCCCCGGGGAGGTCTGGAAACACCATATATTTT.

The chain couples TRBV10-3 to TRBJ2-3; TRBD2 agrees at 8 bases. CDR3 length equals 13 residues. Germline lookup yields CDR1 ENHRY and CDR2 SYGVKD. V gave up 8 bases and J gave up 4 bases; unmatched junction bases: 5. The CDR3 nucleotides read TGTGCCATCCGGGAGGGGGGAGCAGATACGCAGTATTTT. Protein: CAIREGGADTQYF.

This clone was picked up one time. This chain joins TRBV14 and TRBJ2-3; D ambiguous. Germline-derived CDR1 and CDR2 are SGHDN and FVKESK. The CDR3 runs to 13 residues. The V gene lost 4 bases and the J gene lost 3 bases, with 8 bases spanning the gap. CDR3 coding DNA: TGTGCCAGCAGCCTCCGTTTGACAGATACGCAGTATTTT. Translated: CASSLRLTDTQYF.

CDR3 residues: CASSLQRNTEAFF. In DNA, the CDR3 is TGTGCCAGCAGTCTCCAGCGGAACACTGAAGCTTTCTTT. The J gene is TRBJ1-1, the V gene TRBV12-3 or TRBV12-4; D is uncertain. The CDR3 has 13 amino acids. V was shortened by 5 bases and J by 1 base, with 8 bases between the two germline ends.